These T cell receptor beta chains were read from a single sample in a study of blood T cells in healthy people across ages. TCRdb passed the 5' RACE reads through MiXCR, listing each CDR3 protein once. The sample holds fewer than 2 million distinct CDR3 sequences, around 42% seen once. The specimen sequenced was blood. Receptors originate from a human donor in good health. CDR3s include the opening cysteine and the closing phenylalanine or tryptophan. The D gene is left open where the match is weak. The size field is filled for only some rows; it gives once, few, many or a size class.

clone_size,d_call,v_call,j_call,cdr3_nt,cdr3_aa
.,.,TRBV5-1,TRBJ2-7,TGCGCCAGCGCTGGAGGCGGTGGCTACGAGCAGTACTTC,CASAGGGGYEQYF
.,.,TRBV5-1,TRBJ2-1,TGCGCCAGCAGCTTGGACGCGACTGATTACAATGAGCAGTTCTTC,CASSLDATDYNEQFF
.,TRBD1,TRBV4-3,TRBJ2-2,TGCGCCAGCAGCCATGGGACAGGCGGGAACACCGGGGAGCTGTTTTTT,CASSHGTGGNTGELFF
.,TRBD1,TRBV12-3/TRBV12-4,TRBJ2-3,TGTGTCAGCAGTTCACAGGGGGCAAGCGGCACAGATACGCAGTATTTT,CVSSSQGASGTDTQYF
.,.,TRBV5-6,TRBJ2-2,TGTGCCAGCGAAAGACCGACAGGTGGCGGGGAGCTGTTTTTT,CASERPTGGGELFF
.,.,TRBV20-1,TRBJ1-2,TGCAGTGCTAGAGAGCAGTACGGCCAGGGGGGCTACACCTTC,CSAREQYGQGGYTF
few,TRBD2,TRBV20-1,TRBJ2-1,TGCAGTGCTAGAGAGACTAGCGGGGATGTTAATGAGCAGTTCTTC,CSARETSGDVNEQFF
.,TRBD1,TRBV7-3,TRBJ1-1,TGTGCCGGCAGCTTAACCGGGACAGACACTGAAGCTTTCTTT,CAGSLTGTDTEAFF
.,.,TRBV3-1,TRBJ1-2,TGCGCCAGCAGCCAGTCGGAATCGACAGGTATTGGCTACACCTTC,CASSQSESTGIGYTF
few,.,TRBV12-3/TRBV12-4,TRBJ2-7,TGTGCCAGCAGCCGGGACACAGGTTACGAGCAGTACTTC,CASSRDTGYEQYF
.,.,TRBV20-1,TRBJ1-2,TGCAGTGCTAGAGATAACCGGGTCCTTAACTATGTCTACACCTTC,CSARDNRVLNYVYTF
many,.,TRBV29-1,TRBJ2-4,TGCAGCGTTGAGATCTGGAACAAAAACATTCAGTACTTC,CSVEIWNKNIQYF
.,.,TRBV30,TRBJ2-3,TGTGCCTGGTCAACCGGGACACAAATAGATACGCAGTATTTT,CAWSTGTQIDTQYF
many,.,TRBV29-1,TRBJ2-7,TGCAGCGTTGGGCTCGACCGGGCCCTATCCCACGAGCAGTACTTC,CSVGLDRALSHEQYF
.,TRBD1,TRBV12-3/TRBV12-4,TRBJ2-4,TGTGCCAGCAGTTTAGCTGGGGACAGGTCCAGCAAACAGTACTTC,CASSLAGDRSSKQYF
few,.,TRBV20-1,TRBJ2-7,TGCAGTGCTAGAGATATGGGGTCGACAGGTTTGTTGGGAACCCAGTACTTC,CSARDMGSTGLLGTQYF
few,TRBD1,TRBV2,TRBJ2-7,TGTGCCAGCAGTGTCGCGTGGACAGGGGTGGGCGAGCAGTACTTC,CASSVAWTGVGEQYF
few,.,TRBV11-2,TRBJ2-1,TGTGCCAGCAGCCCCCACCATGCCAATGAGCAGTTCTTC,CASSPHHANEQFF
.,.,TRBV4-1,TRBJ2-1,TGCGCCAGCAGCCAAGGGTCCGGCAAAACGTACAATGAGCAGTTCTTC,CASSQGSGKTYNEQFF
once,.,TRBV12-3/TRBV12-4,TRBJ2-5,TGTGTCAGCAGTAAAGATTTGGTTGTGTGGGAGACCCAGTACTTC,CVSSKDLVVWETQYF
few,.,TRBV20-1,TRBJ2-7,TGCAGTGCTAGAGGAATGACAGTTACCTACGAGCAGTACTTC,CSARGMTVTYEQYF
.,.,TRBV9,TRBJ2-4,TGTACCAGCAGCGGTGCCTGGAGGAGGGGCACCCAGAACATTCAGTACTTC,CTSSGAWRRGTQNIQYF
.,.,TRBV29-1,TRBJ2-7,TGCAGCGCGGAGGGGTGGACCGACACCTACGAGCAGTACTTC,CSAEGWTDTYEQYF
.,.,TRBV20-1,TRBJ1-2,TGCAGTGCTAGAGTCCAACAGGGAGGGAACTATGGCTACACCTTC,CSARVQQGGNYGYTF
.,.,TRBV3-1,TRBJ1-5,TGTGCCAGCAGCCAAGAGTGGGACATAGATCAGCCCCAGCATTTT,CASSQEWDIDQPQHF
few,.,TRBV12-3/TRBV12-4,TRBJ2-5,TGTGCCAGCACCTCCATGAGGTCAGAGACCCAGTACTTC,CASTSMRSETQYF
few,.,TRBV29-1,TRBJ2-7,TGCAGCGTTTATACAGTCAGGCGCCCCTACGAGCAGTACTTC,CSVYTVRRPYEQYF
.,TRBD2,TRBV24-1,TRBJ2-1,TGTGCCACCAGTGATTTGCGGGCTAGCGGGTACAATGAGCAGTTCTTC,CATSDLRASGYNEQFF
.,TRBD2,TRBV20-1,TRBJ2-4,TGCAGTGCTATCGGGACTAGCGGGGGAAACATTCAGTACTTC,CSAIGTSGGNIQYF
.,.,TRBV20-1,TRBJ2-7,TGCAGTGCTAGAGATAGGGGCAGGGCCTACGAGCAGTACTTC,CSARDRGRAYEQYF